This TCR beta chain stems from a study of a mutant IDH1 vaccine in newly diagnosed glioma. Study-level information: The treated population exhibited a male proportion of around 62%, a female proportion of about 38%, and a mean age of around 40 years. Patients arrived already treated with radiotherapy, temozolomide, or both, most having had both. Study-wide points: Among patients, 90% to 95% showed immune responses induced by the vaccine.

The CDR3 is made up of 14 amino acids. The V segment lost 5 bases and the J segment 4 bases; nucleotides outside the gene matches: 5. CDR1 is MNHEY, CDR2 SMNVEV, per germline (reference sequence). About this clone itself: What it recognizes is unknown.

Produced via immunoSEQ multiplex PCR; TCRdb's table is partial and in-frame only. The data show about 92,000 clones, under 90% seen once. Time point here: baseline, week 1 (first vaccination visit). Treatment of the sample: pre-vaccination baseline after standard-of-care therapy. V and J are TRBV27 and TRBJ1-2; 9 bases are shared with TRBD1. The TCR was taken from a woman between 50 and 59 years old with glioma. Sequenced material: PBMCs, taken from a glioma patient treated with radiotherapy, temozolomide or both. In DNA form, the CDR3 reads TGTGCCAGCAGTCCTGACAGGGGGTTCTATGGCTACACCTTC. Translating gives CASSPDRGFYGYTF.